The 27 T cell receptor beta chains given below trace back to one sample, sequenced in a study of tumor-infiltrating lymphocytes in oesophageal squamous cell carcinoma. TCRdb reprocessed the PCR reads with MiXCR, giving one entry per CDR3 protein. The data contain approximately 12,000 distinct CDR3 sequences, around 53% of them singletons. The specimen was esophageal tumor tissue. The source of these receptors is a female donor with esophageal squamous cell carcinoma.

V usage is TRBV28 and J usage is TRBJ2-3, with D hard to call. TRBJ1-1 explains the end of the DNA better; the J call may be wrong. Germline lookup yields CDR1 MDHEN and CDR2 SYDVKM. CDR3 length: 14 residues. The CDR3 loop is CASSLNTGGTEAFF. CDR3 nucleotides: TGTGCCAGCAGTCTAAACACTGGTGGCACTGAAGCTTTCTTT.

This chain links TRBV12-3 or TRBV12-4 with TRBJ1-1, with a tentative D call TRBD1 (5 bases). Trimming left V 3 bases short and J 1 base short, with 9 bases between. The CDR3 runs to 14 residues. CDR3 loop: CASSLGPTNTEAFF. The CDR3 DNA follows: TGTGCCAGCAGTTTGGGACCCACGAACACTGAAGCTTTCTTT.

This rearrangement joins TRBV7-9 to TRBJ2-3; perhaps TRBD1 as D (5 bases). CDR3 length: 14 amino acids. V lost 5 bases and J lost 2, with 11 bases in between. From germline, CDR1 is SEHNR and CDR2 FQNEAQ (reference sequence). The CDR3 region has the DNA TGTGCCAGCAGCCAGGGTCCCTTCACAGATACGCAGTATTTT. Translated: CASSQGPFTDTQYF.

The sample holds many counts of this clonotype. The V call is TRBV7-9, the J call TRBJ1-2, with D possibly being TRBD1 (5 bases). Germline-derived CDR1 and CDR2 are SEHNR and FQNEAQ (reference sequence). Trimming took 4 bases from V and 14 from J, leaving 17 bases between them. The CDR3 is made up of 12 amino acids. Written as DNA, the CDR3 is TGTGCCAGCAGCTACCCGGCCGGGACTAAAACCTTC. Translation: CASSYPAGTKTF.

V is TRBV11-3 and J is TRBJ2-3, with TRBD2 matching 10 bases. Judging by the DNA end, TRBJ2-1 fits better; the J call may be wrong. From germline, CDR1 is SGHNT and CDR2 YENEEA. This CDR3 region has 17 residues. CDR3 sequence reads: CASSLQGGASGGNEQFF. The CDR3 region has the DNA TGTGCCAGCAGCTTACAGGGGGGGGCTAGCGGGGGAAATGAGCAGTTCTTC.

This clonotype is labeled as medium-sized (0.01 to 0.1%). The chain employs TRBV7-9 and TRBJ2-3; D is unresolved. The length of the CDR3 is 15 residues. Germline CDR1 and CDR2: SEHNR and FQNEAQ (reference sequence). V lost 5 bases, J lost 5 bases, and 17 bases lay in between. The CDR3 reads CASSPGDDLKDTQYF. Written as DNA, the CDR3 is TGTGCCAGCAGCCCCGGAGACGACCTTAAAGATACGCAGTATTTT.

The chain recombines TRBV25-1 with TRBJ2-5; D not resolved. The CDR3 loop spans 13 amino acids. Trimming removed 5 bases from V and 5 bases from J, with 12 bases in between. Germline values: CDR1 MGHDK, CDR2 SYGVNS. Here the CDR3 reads CASSLLSGETQYF. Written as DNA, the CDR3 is TGTGCCAGCAGTTTACTCTCGGGCGAGACCCAGTACTTC.

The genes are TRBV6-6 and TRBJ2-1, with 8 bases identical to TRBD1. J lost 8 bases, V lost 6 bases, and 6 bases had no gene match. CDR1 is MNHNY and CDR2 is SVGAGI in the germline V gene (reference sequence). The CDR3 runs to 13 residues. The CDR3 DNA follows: TGTGCCAGCAGGGATCAGGGGGCCGATGAGCAGTTCTTC. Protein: CASRDQGADEQFF.

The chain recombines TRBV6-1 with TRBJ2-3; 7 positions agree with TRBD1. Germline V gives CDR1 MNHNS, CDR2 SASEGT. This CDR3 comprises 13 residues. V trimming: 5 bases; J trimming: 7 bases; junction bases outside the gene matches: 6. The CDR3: CASSTPGQNTQYF. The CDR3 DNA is TGTGCCAGCAGTACTCCGGGACAGAATACGCAGTATTTT.

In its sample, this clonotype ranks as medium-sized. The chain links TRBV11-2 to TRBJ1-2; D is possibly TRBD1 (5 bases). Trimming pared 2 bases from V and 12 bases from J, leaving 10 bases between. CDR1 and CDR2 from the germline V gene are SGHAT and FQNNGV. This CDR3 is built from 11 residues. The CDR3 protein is CASSLKGPNTF. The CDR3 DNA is TGTGCCAGCAGCTTAAAGGGGCCTAACACCTTC.

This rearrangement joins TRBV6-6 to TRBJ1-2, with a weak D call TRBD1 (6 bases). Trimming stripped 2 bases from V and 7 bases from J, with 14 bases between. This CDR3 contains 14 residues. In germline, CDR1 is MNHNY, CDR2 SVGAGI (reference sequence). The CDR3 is CASSYDTGPGGYTF. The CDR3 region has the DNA TGTGCCAGCAGTTACGACACAGGGCCGGGTGGCTACACCTTC.

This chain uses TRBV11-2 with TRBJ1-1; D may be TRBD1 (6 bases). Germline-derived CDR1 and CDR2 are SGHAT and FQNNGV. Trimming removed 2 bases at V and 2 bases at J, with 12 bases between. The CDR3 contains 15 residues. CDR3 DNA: TGTGCCAGCAGCTTATCTGGGGGGGCTAACACTGAAGCTTTCTTT. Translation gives CASSLSGGANTEAFF.

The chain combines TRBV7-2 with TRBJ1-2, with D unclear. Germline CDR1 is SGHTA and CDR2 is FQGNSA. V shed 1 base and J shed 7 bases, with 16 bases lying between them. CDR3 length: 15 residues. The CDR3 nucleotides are TGTGCCAGCAGCTTAGGCAAAGGGAGGGCCCCTGGCTACACCTTC. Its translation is CASSLGKGRAPGYTF.

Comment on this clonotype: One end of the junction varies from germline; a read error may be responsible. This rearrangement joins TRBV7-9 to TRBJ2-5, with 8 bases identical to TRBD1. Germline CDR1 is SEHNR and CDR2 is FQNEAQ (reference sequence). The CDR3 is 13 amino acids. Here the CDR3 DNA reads TGTGCTAGCAGCCGACAGGGGTGGGAGACCCAGTACTTC. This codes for CASSRQGWETQYF.

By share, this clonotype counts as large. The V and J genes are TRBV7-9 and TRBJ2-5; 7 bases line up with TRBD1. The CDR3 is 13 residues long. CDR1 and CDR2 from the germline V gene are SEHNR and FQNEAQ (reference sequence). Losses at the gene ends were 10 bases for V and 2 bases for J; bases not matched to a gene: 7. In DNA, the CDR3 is TGTGCCACACGGGACAGTCTACAAGAGACCCAGTACTTC. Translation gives CATRDSLQETQYF.

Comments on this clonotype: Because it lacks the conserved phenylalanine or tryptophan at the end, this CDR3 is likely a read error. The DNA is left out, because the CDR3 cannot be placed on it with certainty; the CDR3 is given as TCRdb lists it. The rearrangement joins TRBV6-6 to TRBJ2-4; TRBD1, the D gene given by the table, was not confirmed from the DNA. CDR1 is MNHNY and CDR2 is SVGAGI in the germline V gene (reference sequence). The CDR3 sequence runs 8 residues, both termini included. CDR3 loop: CASTRETG.

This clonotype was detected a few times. The CDR3 DNA follows: TGTGCCAGCAGTTTATCCAACAGGGGGCTTCTCGAGCAGTACTTC. Its protein product is CASSLSNRGLLEQYF. The rearrangement links TRBV28 to TRBJ2-7; TRBD1 matches 9 bases. V shed 1 base and J 6 bases; nucleotides not matched to a gene: 7. In germline, CDR1 is MDHEN, CDR2 SYDVKM. CDR3 length equals 15 residues. Looking up the rest from reference TRBV28 and TRBJ2-7 gives the full variable domain: DVKVTQSSRYLVKRTGEKVFLECVQDMDHENMFWYRQDPGLGLRLIYFSYDVKMKEKGDIPEGYSVSREKKERFSLILESASTNQTSMYLCASSLSNRGLLEQYFGPGTRLTVT.

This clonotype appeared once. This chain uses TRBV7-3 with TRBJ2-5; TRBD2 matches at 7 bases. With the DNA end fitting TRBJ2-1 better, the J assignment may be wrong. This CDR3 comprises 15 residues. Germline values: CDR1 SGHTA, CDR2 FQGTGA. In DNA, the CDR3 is TGTGCCAGCAGCCCCGGGGGGACTACCTACAATGAGCAGTTCTTC. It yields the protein CASSPGGTTYNEQFF.

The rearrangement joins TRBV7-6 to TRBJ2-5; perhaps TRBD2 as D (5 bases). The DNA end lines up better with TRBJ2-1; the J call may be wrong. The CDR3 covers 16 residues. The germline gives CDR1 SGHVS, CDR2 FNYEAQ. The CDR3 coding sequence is TGTGCCAGCAGCTTAGAGAGGGCTACGATGTACAATGAGCAGTTCTTC. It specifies CASSLERATMYNEQFF.

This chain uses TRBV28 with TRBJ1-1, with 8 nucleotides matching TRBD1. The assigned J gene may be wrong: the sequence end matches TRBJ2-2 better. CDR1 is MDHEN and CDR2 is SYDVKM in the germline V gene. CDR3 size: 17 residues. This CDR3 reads CASSNPAGTGNTGELFF. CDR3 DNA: TGTGCCAGCAGCAATCCCGCCGGGACAGGGAACACCGGGGAGCTGTTTTTT.

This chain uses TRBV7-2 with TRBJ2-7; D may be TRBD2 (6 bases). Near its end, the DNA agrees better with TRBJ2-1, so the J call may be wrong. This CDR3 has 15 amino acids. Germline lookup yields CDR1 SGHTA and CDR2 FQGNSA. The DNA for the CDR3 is TGTGCCAGCAGCCCTGGACTACCTGTGTACAATGAGCAGTTCTTC. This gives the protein CASSPGLPVYNEQFF.

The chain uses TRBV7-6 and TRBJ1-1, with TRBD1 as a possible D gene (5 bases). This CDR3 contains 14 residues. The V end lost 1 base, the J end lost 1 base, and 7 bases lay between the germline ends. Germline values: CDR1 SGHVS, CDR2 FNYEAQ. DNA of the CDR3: TGTGCCAGCAGCTTAGTAACAGGGAACACTGAAGCTTTCTTT. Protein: CASSLVTGNTEAFF.

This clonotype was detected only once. This CDR3 is CASSHPPKGSYGYTF. The CDR3 nucleotides are TGTGCCAGCAGTCATCCACCCAAGGGTTCCTATGGCTACACCTTC. The genes are TRBV6-6 and TRBJ1-2; the D is unclear. Germline lookup yields CDR1 MNHNY and CDR2 SVGAGI (reference sequence). Between the trimmed V and J ends, which lost 5 bases and 4 bases, there was a span of 17 bases. This CDR3 region has 15 residues.

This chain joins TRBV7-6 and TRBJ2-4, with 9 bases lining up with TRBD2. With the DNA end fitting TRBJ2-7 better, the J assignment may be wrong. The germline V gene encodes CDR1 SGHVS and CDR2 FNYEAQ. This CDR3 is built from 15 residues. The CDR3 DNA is TGTGCCAGCAGCTTAGCGGGACTAGCAGCCTACGAGCAGTACTTC. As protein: CASSLAGLAAYEQYF.

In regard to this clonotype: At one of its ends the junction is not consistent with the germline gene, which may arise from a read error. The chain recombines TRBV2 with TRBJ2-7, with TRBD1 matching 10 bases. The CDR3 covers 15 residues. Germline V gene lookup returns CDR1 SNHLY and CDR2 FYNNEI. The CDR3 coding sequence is TGTGCCAGCAGTCAAGCCGGGACAGGGGTTTACGAGCAGTACTTC. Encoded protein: CASSQAGTGVYEQYF.

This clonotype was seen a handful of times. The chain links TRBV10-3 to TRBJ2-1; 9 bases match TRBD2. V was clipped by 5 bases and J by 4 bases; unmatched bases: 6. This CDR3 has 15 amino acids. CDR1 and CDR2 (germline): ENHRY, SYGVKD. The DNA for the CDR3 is TGTGCCATCAGTCTCGGGAGCGGGGGGTACAATGAGCAGTTCTTC. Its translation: CAISLGSGGYNEQFF.

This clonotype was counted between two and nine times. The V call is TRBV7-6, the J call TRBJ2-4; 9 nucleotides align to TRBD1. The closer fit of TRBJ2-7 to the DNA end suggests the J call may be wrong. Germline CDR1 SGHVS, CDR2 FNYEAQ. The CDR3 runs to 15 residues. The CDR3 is CASSLDRGQGYEQYF. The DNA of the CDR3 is TGTGCCAGCAGCTTAGACAGGGGGCAAGGCTACGAGCAGTACTTC.